This T cell receptor (beta chain) is drawn from a study of shared clonotypes between healthy human individuals. This CDR3 region has 15 residues. The V segment lost 0 bases and the J segment 8 bases; nucleotides outside the gene matches: 7. Germline V gene data show CDR1 as LGHNA and CDR2 as YSLEER. Assay runs were performed at deep level. Profiling relied on immunoSEQ multiplex PCR, and the TCRdb table lists in-frame clones only, not all of them. The table lists about 1 million clones, 70% to 80% of them singletons. Sequences were obtained from memory CD4+ T cells sorted from blood. The subset: CD45RA-negative fraction. This TCR was recovered from a man aged 18 to 29 in good health. This chain joins TRBV4-3 and TRBJ2-1; 7 bases line up with TRBD2. As DNA, the CDR3 is TGCGCCAGCAGCCAAGATAAGAGAACTAGCGATGAGCAGTTCTTC. Translation gives CASSQDKRTSDEQFF.